This TCR beta chain was sequenced during a study of CD8 T cells in Susac syndrome. RNA amounts of 0.5 to 1 ug underwent reverse transcription with random hexamers. TCRdb itself ran the immunoSEQ multiplex PCR reads through MiXCR, one entry per CDR3 protein. The table records around 200,000 distinct CDR3 sequences, approximately 95% of them present only once. The ends lost 4 bases at V and 5 bases at J; junction bases unmatched: 7. The CDR3 length is 13 residues. Germline loops: CDR1 DFQATT, CDR2 SNEGSKA (reference sequence). The specimen sequenced was CD4+ T cells from PBMCs. The clonotype originates from a human donor with Susac syndrome. The genes are TRBV20-1 and TRBJ2-5; 7 positions match TRBD2. CDR3 sequence reads: CSATTGGEETQYF. CDR3 bases: TGCAGTGCTACTACGGGGGGTGAGGAGACCCAGTACTTC.